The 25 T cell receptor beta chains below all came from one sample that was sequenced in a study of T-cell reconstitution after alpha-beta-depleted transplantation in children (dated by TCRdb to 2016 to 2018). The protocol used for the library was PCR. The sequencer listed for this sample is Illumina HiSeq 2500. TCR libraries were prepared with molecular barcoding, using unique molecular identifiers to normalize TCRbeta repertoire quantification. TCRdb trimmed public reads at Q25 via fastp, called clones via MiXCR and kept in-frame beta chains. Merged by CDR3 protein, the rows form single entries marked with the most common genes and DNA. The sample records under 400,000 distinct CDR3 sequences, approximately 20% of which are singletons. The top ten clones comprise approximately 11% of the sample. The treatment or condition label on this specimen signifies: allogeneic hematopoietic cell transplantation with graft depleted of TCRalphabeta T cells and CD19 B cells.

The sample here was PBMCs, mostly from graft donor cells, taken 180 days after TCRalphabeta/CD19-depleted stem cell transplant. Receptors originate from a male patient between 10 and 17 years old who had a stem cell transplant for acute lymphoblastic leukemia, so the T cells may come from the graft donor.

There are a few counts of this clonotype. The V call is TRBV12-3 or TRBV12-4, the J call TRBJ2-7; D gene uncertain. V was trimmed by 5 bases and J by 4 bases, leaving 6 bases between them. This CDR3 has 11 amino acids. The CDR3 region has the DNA TGTGCCAGCAGTACGATATACGAGCAGTACTTC. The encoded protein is CASSTIYEQYF.

CDR3 sequence (DNA): TGTGCCAGCAGCCTAGGGGAGGTGAACACCGGGGAGCTGTTTTTT. Protein sequence: CASSLGEVNTGELFF. The gene calls are TRBV4-2 and TRBJ2-2, with D perhaps matching TRBD2 (6 bases). The CDR3 is made up of 15 amino acids. Germline-derived CDR1 and CDR2 are LGHNA and YNFKEQ. Deletions cut 4 bases from V and 1 base from J, with 10 bases between.

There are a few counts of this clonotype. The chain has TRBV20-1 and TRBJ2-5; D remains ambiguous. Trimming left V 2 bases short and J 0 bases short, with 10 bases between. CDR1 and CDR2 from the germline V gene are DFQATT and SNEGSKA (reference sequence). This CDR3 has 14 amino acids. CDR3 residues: CSARYLPHQETQYF. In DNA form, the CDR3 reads TGCAGTGCTAGATATTTGCCCCACCAAGAGACCCAGTACTTC.

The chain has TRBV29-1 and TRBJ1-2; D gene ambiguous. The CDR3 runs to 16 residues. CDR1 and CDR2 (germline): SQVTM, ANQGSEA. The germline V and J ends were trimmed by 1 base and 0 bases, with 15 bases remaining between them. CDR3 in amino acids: CSVEGGPAESNYGYTF. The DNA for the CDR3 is TGCAGCGTTGAAGGAGGGCCGGCCGAATCTAACTATGGCTACACCTTC. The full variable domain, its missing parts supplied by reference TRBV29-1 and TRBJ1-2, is SAVISQKPSRDICQRGTSLTIQCQVDSQVTMMFWYRQQPGQSLTLIATANQGSEATYESGFVIDKFPISRPNLTFSTLTVSNMSPEDSSIYLCSVEGGPAESNYGYTFGSGTRLTVV.

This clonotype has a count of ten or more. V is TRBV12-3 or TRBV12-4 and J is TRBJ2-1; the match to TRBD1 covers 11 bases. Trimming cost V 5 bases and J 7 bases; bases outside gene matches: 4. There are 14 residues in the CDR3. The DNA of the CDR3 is TGTGCCAGCAGTCACGGGACAGGGGGAAATGAGCAGTTCTTC. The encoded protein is CASSHGTGGNEQFF.

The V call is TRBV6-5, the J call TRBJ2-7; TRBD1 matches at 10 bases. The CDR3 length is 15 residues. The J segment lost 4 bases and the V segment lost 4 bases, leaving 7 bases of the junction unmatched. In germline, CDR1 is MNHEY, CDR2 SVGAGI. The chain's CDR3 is CASSSTTGGLYEQYF. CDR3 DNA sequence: TGTGCCAGCAGTTCCACGACAGGGGGCTTATACGAGCAGTACTTC.

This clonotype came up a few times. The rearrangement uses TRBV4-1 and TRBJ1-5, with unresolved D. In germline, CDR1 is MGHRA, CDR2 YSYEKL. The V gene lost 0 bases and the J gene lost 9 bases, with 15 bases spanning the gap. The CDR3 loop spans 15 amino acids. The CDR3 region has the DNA TGCGCCAGCAGCCAAGAGGTACGGGGTTTCGGGCCCCAGCATTTT. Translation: CASSQEVRGFGPQHF.

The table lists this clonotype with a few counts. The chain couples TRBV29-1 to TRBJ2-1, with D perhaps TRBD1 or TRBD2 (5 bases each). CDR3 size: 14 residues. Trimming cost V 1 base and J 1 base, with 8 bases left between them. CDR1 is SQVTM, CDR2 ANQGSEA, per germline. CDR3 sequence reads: CSVEGGESYNEQFF. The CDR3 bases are TGCAGCGTTGAAGGAGGGGAATCCTACAATGAGCAGTTCTTC.

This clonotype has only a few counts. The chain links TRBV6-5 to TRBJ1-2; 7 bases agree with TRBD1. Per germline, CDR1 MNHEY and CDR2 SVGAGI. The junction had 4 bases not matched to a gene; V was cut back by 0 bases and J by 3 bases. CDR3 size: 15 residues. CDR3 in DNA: TGTGCCAGCAGTTACTCGGGACAGTCAGACTATGGCTACACCTTC. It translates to CASSYSGQSDYGYTF.

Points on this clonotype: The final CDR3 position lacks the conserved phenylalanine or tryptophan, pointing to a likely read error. The CDR3 spells CASSSGLASNNEQFS. The CDR3 DNA reads as TGTGCCAGCAGCTCCGGACTAGCGTCGAACAATGAGCAGTTCTCC. The chain carries TRBV7-9 and TRBJ2-1, with 9 bases aligning to TRBD2. V lost 4 bases to trimming and J lost 5 bases; unmatched junction nucleotides: 6. CDR3 length: 15 amino acids. Per the germline V gene, CDR1 is SEHNR and CDR2 is FQNEAQ (reference sequence).

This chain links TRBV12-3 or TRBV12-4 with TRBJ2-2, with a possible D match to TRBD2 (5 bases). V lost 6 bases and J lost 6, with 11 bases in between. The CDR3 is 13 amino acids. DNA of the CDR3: TGTGCCAGCAGGGTAACTAGATCCGGGGAGCTGTTTTTT. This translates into CASRVTRSGELFF.

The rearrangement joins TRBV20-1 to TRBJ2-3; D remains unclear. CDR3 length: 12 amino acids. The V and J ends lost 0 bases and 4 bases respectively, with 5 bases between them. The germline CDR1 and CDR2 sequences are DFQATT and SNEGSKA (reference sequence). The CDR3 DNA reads TGCAGTGCTAGAGAAACGGCAGATACGCAGTATTTT. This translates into CSARETADTQYF.

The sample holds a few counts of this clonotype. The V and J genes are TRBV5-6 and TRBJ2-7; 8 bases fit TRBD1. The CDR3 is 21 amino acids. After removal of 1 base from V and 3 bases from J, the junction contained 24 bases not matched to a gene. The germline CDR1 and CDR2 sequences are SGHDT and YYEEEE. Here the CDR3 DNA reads TGTGCCAGCAGCTTGTTGGGACAGGCCCCATCGCAGATCTACGGGGTCTACGAGCAGTACTTC. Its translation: CASSLLGQAPSQIYGVYEQYF. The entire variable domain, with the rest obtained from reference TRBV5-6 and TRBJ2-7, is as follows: DAGVTQSPTHLIKTRGQQVTLRCSPKSGHDTVSWYQQALGQGPQFIFQYYEEEERQRGNFPDRFSGHQFPNYSSELNVNALLLGDSALYLCASSLLGQAPSQIYGVYEQYFGPGTRLTVT.

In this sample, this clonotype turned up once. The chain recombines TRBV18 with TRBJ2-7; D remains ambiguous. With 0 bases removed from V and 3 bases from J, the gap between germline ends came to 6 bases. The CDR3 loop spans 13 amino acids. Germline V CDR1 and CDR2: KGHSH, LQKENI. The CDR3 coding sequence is TGTGCCAGCTCACCACCGGATAGCTACGAGCAGTACTTC. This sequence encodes CASSPPDSYEQYF.

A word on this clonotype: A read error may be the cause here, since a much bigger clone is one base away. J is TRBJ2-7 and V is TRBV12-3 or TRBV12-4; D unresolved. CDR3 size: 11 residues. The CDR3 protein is CASSAPYEQSF. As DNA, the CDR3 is TGTGCCAGCAGTGCCCCCTACGAGCAGTCCTTC.

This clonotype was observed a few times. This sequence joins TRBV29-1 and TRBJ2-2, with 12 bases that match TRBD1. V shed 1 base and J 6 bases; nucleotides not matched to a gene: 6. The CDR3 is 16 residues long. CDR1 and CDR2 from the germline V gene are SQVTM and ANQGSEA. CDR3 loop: CSVEVGQGARAGELFF. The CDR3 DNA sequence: TGCAGCGTTGAAGTGGGACAGGGGGCCCGAGCCGGGGAGCTGTTTTTT.

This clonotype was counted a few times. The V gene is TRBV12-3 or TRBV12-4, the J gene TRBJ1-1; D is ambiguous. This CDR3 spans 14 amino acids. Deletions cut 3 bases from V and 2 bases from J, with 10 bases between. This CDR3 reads CASSFNTGNTEAFF. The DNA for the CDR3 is TGTGCCAGCAGTTTCAACACTGGAAACACTGAAGCTTTCTTT.

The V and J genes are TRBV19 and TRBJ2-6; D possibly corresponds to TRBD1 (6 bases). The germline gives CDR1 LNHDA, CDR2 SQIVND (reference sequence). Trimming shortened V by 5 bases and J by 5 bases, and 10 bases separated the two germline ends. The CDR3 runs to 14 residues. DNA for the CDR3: TGTGCCAGTAGTGGGGACACCTGGGCCAACGTCCTGACTTTC. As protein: CASSGDTWANVLTF.

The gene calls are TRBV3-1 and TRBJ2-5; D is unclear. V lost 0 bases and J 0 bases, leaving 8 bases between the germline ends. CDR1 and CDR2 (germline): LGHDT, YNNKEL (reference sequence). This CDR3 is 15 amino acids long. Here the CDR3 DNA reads TGTGCCAGCAGCCAAGAGACCCCGTACCAAGAGACCCAGTACTTC. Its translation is CASSQETPYQETQYF.

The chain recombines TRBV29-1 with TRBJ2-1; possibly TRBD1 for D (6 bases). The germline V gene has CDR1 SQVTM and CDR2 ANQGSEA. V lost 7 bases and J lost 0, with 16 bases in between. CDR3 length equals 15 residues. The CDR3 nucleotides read TGCAGCGGCCAGGGACAACTCTTCTCCTACAATGAGCAGTTCTTC. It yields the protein CSGQGQLFSYNEQFF.

The CDR3 protein is CASSSGTEGLGYEQYF. CDR3 nucleotides: TGTGCCAGCAGTTCGGGGACCGAGGGACTTGGCTACGAGCAGTACTTC. This sequence joins TRBV28 and TRBJ2-7; the D gene is possibly TRBD2 (6 bases). The CDR3 covers 16 residues. Germline V gene lookup returns CDR1 MDHEN and CDR2 SYDVKM. Trimming took 4 bases from V and 3 from J, leaving 19 bases between them.

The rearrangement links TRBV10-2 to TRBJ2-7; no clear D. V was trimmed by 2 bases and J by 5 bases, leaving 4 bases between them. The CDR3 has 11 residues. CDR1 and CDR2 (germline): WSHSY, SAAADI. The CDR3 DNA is TGCGCCAGCAGTGAGGGGAACGAGCAGTACTTC. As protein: CASSEGNEQYF.

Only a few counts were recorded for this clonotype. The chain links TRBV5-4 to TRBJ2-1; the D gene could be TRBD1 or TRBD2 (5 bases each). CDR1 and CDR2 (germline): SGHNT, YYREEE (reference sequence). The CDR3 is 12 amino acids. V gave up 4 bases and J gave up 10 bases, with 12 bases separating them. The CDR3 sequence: CASSPLGVEQFF. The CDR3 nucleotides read TGTGCCAGCAGCCCCCTGGGGGTCGAGCAGTTCTTC.

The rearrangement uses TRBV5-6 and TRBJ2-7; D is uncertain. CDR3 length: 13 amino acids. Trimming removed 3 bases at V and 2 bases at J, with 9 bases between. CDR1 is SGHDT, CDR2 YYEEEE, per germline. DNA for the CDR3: TGTGCCAGCAGCTCACTCTATCCCTACGAGCAGTACTTC. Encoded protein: CASSSLYPYEQYF. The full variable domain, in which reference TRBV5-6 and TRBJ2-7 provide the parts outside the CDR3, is DAGVTQSPTHLIKTRGQQVTLRCSPKSGHDTVSWYQQALGQGPQFIFQYYEEEERQRGNFPDRFSGHQFPNYSSELNVNALLLGDSALYLCASSSLYPYEQYFGPGTRLTVT.

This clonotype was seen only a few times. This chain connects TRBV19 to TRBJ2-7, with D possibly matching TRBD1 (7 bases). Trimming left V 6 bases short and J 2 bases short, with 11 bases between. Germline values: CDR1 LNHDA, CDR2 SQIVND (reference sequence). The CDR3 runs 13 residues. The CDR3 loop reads CASRSRGAYEQYF. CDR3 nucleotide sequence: TGTGCCAGTAGAAGCAGGGGGGCCTACGAGCAGTACTTC.